A selection of T cell receptor beta chains follows, all from one sample in a study of blood T cell repertoires in COVID-19. The repertoire was sequenced with immunoSEQ multiplex PCR; TCRdb's copy has only in-frame clones and lacks some. This sample has over 100,000 clones, with 82% found just once. Sequencing was performed on peripheral blood. The receptors were sampled from a man aged 70-80 years with acute or convalescent COVID-19. CDR3s include the opening cysteine and the closing phenylalanine or tryptophan. Only some rows state a clone size, as once, few, many or a class for expanded clones.

TRBJ1-2,.,TRBV6-5,CASSDPAWDRDGYTF
TRBJ1-2,.,TRBV19,CASWDREGGYTF
TRBJ2-5,.,TRBV28,CASSLIAGVGETQYF
TRBJ2-1,.,TRBV6-2/TRBV6-3,CASSYSSEGSNEQFF
TRBJ2-3,.,TRBV5-1,CASSSPSGGGPVNTQYF
TRBJ2-7,few,TRBV10-3,CASSREAASYEQYF
TRBJ2-3,.,TRBV9,CASSVEGSGTDTQYF
TRBJ2-3,.,TRBV7-3,CASSGSGIRTDTQYF
TRBJ1-2,.,TRBV5-8,CASRPGTGGPLYGYTF
TRBJ1-1,.,TRBV15,CATSRDARGLDTEAFF
TRBJ2-3,.,TRBV5-1,CASSLITGEADTQYF
TRBJ2-7,.,TRBV6-1,CASSETQGRGEQYF
TRBJ2-1,.,TRBV5-1,CASSLGQGVIGNEQFF
TRBJ1-1,few,TRBV9,CASSVSGHLNTEAFF
TRBJ1-5,.,TRBV10-2,CASTAGQGASNQPQHF
TRBJ2-7,.,TRBV3-1/TRBV3-2,CASSPLGQGANEQYF
TRBJ1-2,.,TRBV9,CASSGDPRDRPNYGYTF
TRBJ2-7,once,TRBV4-1,CASSQGRGDRGYEQYF
TRBJ1-6,many,TRBV9,CASSARGRENSPLHF
TRBJ1-2,.,TRBV6-4,CASSGTGQGRGYTF
TRBJ2-2,once,TRBV5-1,CASSLATGLRTGELFF
TRBJ2-7,.,TRBV6-1,CASSDGRGFITYEQYF
TRBJ2-4,.,TRBV9,CASSVEHGLAGQIAKNIQYF
TRBJ1-5,.,TRBV10-2,CASSDKRGEGNQPQHF
TRBJ2-1,.,TRBV7-3,CASSPASGRVEQFF
TRBJ1-3,.,TRBV6-5,CASSFGQGRNTIYF
TRBJ1-5,once,TRBV27,CASSPLGNQPQHF
TRBJ2-2,.,TRBV4-1,CASSQDLWGQGTGELFF
TRBJ1-5,.,TRBV28,CASSQRGWQPQHF
TRBJ2-7,.,TRBV4-1,CASSQDQGTYEQYF
TRBJ1-2,.,TRBV7-3,CASSSPPGGYTF
TRBJ1-3,few,TRBV3-1/TRBV3-2,CASSQGASGNTIYF
TRBJ1-1,.,TRBV5-5,CASSLGAPGQGEAFF
TRBJ2-7,.,TRBV12-3/TRBV12-4,CASSFQGYEQYF
TRBJ2-3,.,TRBV29-1,CSVLVLQTSTDTQYF
TRBJ2-7,.,TRBV27,CASSLGTSGRVYEQYF
TRBJ2-7,.,TRBV2,CASRFRGTYEQYF